This T cell receptor (beta chain) was sequenced during a study of T cells in Graves' hyperthyroidism and ophthalmopathy. Study-level points and caveats: Ophthalmopathy and stable hyperthyroidism were separated by a 13 V-J model.

The CDR3 sequence is 14 residues long. The germline gives CDR1 GTSNPN, CDR2 SVGIG (reference sequence). Trimming left V 0 bases short and J 5 bases short, with 11 bases between. This clonotype came up many times. Its matching antigen is unknown. When hyperthyroidism was first diagnosed, the blood sample was taken, preceding any ophthalmopathy symptoms. Using RNA transcripts as the source, TCR beta CDR3 regions were amplified. The study used the HTBI primer set for a first-round RT-PCR of the TCR CDR3. TCRdb itself ran the multiplex PCR reads through MiXCR, one entry per CDR3 protein. The sample records some 380,000 distinct CDR3 sequences, less than 15% being singletons.

Sequencing was performed on blood. This rearrangement joins TRBV30 to TRBJ2-1; D remains ambiguous. This sequence originates from a man aged 25 to 40 with Graves' hyperthyroidism that later progressed to Graves' ophthalmopathy. The CDR3 DNA reads as TGTGCCTGGAGTGTCGTGGGGTTGGACAATGAGCAGTTCTTC. Protein product: CAWSVVGLDNEQFF.